Listed below are T cell receptor beta chains from one sample, sequenced in a study of Graves' ophthalmopathy and Graves' hyperthyroidism. TCRdb called the multiplex PCR reads again in MiXCR, with one record for every CDR3 protein. The data contain more than 300,000 distinct CDR3 sequences, 17% of them singletons. The source material was peripheral blood. The receptors were gathered from an adult woman with stable Graves' hyperthyroidism. The CDR3 runs from the conserved cysteine through the conserved F or W. Fields, in order: J gene, clone size, D gene, V gene, CDR3 protein, CDR3 DNA. A D gene is named only where the DNA matches it firmly. Size values are once, few and many counts, or a class for expanded clones, and some rows have none.

j_gene: TRBJ1-6
abundance: many
d_gene: TRBD1
v_gene: TRBV19
CDR3aa: CASSTTGVNSPLHF
CDR3nt: TGTGCCAGTAGTACTACAGGGGTTAATTCACCCCTCCACTTT

j_gene: TRBJ1-6
abundance: many
d_gene: NA
v_gene: TRBV7-9
CDR3aa: CASSPGGLRNSPLHF
CDR3nt: TGTGCCAGCAGCCCCGGCGGGTTGAGGAATTCACCCCTCCACTTT

j_gene: TRBJ2-7
abundance: many
d_gene: NA
v_gene: TRBV27
CDR3aa: CASKMGPTYEQYF
CDR3nt: TGTGCCAGCAAAATGGGACCCACCTACGAGCAGTACTTC

j_gene: TRBJ2-5
abundance: few
d_gene: NA
v_gene: TRBV5-1
CDR3aa: CASRAQRLQETQYF
CDR3nt: TGCGCCAGCAGAGCGCAGCGGTTACAAGAGACCCAGTACTTC

j_gene: TRBJ2-5
abundance: many
d_gene: NA
v_gene: TRBV6-5
CDR3aa: CASSYLGGPETQYF
CDR3nt: TGTGCCAGCAGTTACCTTGGGGGGCCAGAGACCCAGTACTTC

j_gene: TRBJ1-6
abundance: few
d_gene: TRBD1
v_gene: TRBV4-1
CDR3aa: CASSHATRGRRGSPLHF
CDR3nt: TGCGCCAGCAGCCACGCCACCAGGGGGCGAAGAGGATCACCCCTCCACTTT

j_gene: TRBJ2-7
abundance: many
d_gene: NA
v_gene: TRBV12-3/TRBV12-4
CDR3aa: CASSPQIAVTTYEQYF
CDR3nt: TGTGCCAGCAGCCCGCAGATAGCGGTGACTACCTACGAGCAGTACTTC

j_gene: TRBJ1-5
abundance: many
d_gene: NA
v_gene: TRBV25-1
CDR3aa: CASQERGGKPQHF
CDR3nt: TGTGCCAGCCAAGAGAGGGGGGGAAAGCCCCAGCATTTT

j_gene: TRBJ1-6
abundance: NA
d_gene: TRBD1
v_gene: TRBV6-5
CDR3aa: CASSYSNPPTGRDSPLHF
CDR3nt: TGTGCCAGCAGTTACTCGAATCCCCCGACAGGGAGGGATTCACCCCTCCACTTT

j_gene: TRBJ2-7
abundance: many
d_gene: TRBD2
v_gene: TRBV13
CDR3aa: CASRLAGGPSEQYF
CDR3nt: TGTGCCAGCAGGCTAGCGGGAGGGCCCTCCGAGCAGTACTTC

j_gene: TRBJ2-4
abundance: few
d_gene: TRBD1
v_gene: TRBV24-1
CDR3aa: CATSPGGQGNAIF
CDR3nt: TGTGCCACCAGTCCTGGGGGACAGGGAAATGCGATCTTC

j_gene: TRBJ2-7
abundance: NA
d_gene: NA
v_gene: TRBV18
CDR3aa: CASSPPAGDEQYF
CDR3nt: TGTGCCAGCTCACCTCCGGCAGGGGACGAGCAGTACTTC

j_gene: TRBJ2-7
abundance: many
d_gene: NA
v_gene: TRBV7-2
CDR3aa: CASSLGLMYEQYF
CDR3nt: TGTGCCAGCAGCTTAGGGCTTATGTACGAGCAGTACTTC

j_gene: TRBJ1-1
abundance: many
d_gene: NA
v_gene: TRBV20-1
CDR3aa: CSARPQGFEAFF
CDR3nt: TGCAGTGCTAGACCTCAGGGGTTTGAAGCTTTCTTT

j_gene: TRBJ2-5
abundance: NA
d_gene: TRBD2
v_gene: TRBV10-3
CDR3aa: CAISSGLAGGNKETQYF
CDR3nt: TGTGCCATCAGTTCGGGACTAGCGGGAGGGAATAAAGAGACCCAGTACTTC

j_gene: TRBJ2-3
abundance: few
d_gene: NA
v_gene: TRBV11-2
CDR3aa: CASSYVGMSTDTQYF
CDR3nt: TGTGCCAGCAGCTATGTCGGGATGAGCACAGATACGCAGTATTTT

j_gene: TRBJ1-1
abundance: many
d_gene: NA
v_gene: TRBV29-1
CDR3aa: CSVGARNTEAFF
CDR3nt: TGCAGCGTTGGAGCCAGGAACACTGAAGCTTTCTTT

j_gene: TRBJ1-5
abundance: NA
d_gene: NA
v_gene: TRBV12-5
CDR3aa: CASGLGSWDQPQHF
CDR3nt: TGTGCTAGTGGTTTGGGCTCTTGGGATCAGCCCCAGCATTTT

j_gene: TRBJ1-3
abundance: once
d_gene: TRBD1
v_gene: TRBV6-1
CDR3aa: CASSRDRRSGNTIYF
CDR3nt: TGTGCCAGCAGTCGGGACAGACGCTCTGGAAACACCATATATTTT

j_gene: TRBJ2-7
abundance: many
d_gene: NA
v_gene: TRBV7-2
CDR3aa: CASSLASSYEQYF
CDR3nt: TGTGCCAGCAGCTTAGCGAGTAGCTACGAGCAGTACTTC

j_gene: TRBJ2-7
abundance: many
d_gene: NA
v_gene: TRBV27
CDR3aa: CASSPLAPTGPYEQYF
CDR3nt: TGTGCCAGCAGTCCCTTAGCGCCCACGGGACCCTACGAGCAGTACTTC

j_gene: TRBJ1-1
abundance: many
d_gene: TRBD1
v_gene: TRBV15
CDR3aa: CATSRDYNSPQGMEAEAFF
CDR3nt: TGTGCCACCAGCAGAGATTATAATTCCCCACAGGGGATGGAGGCTGAAGCTTTCTTT

j_gene: TRBJ2-7
abundance: many
d_gene: TRBD1
v_gene: TRBV18
CDR3aa: CASSPTGTGGYEQYF
CDR3nt: TGTGCCAGCTCACCCACCGGGACAGGGGGCTACGAGCAGTACTTC

j_gene: TRBJ2-2
abundance: many
d_gene: TRBD1
v_gene: TRBV5-6
CDR3aa: CASSRSRTGGYTGELFF
CDR3nt: TGTGCCAGCAGCCGATCCCGGACAGGGGGGTACACCGGGGAGCTGTTTTTT

j_gene: TRBJ2-7
abundance: many
d_gene: NA
v_gene: TRBV3-1
CDR3aa: CASSHGGEYEQYF
CDR3nt: TGTGCCAGCAGCCATGGAGGGGAGTACGAGCAGTACTTC

j_gene: TRBJ2-5
abundance: NA
d_gene: TRBD2
v_gene: TRBV6-1
CDR3aa: CASNPPPWAGVETQDF
CDR3nt: TGTGCCAGTAACCCGCCTCCGTGGGCGGGAGTAGAGACCCAGGACTTC

j_gene: TRBJ2-7
abundance: many
d_gene: TRBD1
v_gene: TRBV24-1
CDR3aa: CATSDRQGTYEQYF
CDR3nt: TGTGCCACCAGTGATCGACAGGGGACCTACGAGCAGTACTTC

j_gene: TRBJ2-7
abundance: many
d_gene: NA
v_gene: TRBV12-3/TRBV12-4
CDR3aa: CASWPGGGEQYF
CDR3nt: TGTGCCAGCTGGCCCGGTGGTGGCGAGCAGTACTTC

j_gene: TRBJ1-6
abundance: many
d_gene: TRBD1
v_gene: TRBV5-1
CDR3aa: CASSLAGQGYSPLHF
CDR3nt: TGCGCCAGCAGCTTGGCTGGACAGGGTTATTCACCCCTCCACTTT

j_gene: TRBJ1-1
abundance: NA
d_gene: TRBD1
v_gene: TRBV3-1
CDR3aa: CASSQAGQGAEAFF
CDR3nt: TGTGCCAGCAGCCAAGCGGGCCAGGGGGCTGAAGCTTTCTTT

j_gene: TRBJ2-7
abundance: many
d_gene: TRBD1
v_gene: TRBV12-5
CDR3aa: CASGFDRESEQYF
CDR3nt: TGTGCTAGTGGTTTTGACAGGGAGAGCGAGCAGTACTTC

j_gene: TRBJ2-7
abundance: NA
d_gene: TRBD1
v_gene: TRBV4-1
CDR3aa: CASSQGEDRGYEQYF
CDR3nt: TGCGCCAGCAGCCAAGGTGAGGACAGGGGTTACGAGCAGTACTTC

j_gene: TRBJ2-7
abundance: many
d_gene: NA
v_gene: TRBV7-8
CDR3aa: CASSLEVWASGQYF
CDR3nt: TGTGCCAGCAGCTTAGAGGTGTGGGCCTCGGGGCAGTACTTC

j_gene: TRBJ2-2
abundance: many
d_gene: TRBD1
v_gene: TRBV20-1
CDR3aa: CSATTGAGELFF
CDR3nt: TGCAGTGCCACAACAGGGGCCGGGGAGCTGTTTTTT

j_gene: TRBJ1-6
abundance: many
d_gene: NA
v_gene: TRBV20-1
CDR3aa: CSASDSLSLNSPLHF
CDR3nt: TGCAGTGCTAGTGACAGTCTTTCACTTAATTCACCCCTCCACTTT

j_gene: TRBJ1-5
abundance: NA
d_gene: NA
v_gene: TRBV18
CDR3aa: CASSPTGQPYQPQHF
CDR3nt: TGTGCCAGCTCACCCACCGGACAGCCCTATCAGCCCCAGCATTTT

j_gene: TRBJ2-2
abundance: many
d_gene: TRBD2
v_gene: TRBV28
CDR3aa: CASSFGGRAFPGELFF
CDR3nt: TGTGCCAGCAGTTTCGGCGGGAGGGCTTTCCCCGGGGAGCTGTTTTTT

j_gene: TRBJ2-7
abundance: NA
d_gene: TRBD1
v_gene: TRBV12-3/TRBV12-4
CDR3aa: CASTRDSYYEQYF
CDR3nt: TGTGCCAGCACCCGGGACAGTTACTACGAGCAGTACTTC

j_gene: TRBJ2-1
abundance: many
d_gene: NA
v_gene: TRBV28
CDR3aa: CASSPGTDYSEQFF
CDR3nt: TGTGCCAGCAGCCCAGGGACTGACTACAGTGAGCAGTTCTTC

j_gene: TRBJ2-5
abundance: many
d_gene: NA
v_gene: TRBV2
CDR3aa: CASSWPSRQETQYF
CDR3nt: TGTGCCAGCAGTTGGCCCAGTCGACAAGAGACCCAGTACTTC

j_gene: TRBJ2-2
abundance: NA
d_gene: NA
v_gene: TRBV7-2
CDR3aa: CASSLALYTGELFF
CDR3nt: TGTGCCAGCAGCTTAGCTCTCTACACCGGGGAGCTGTTTTTT

j_gene: TRBJ1-1
abundance: NA
d_gene: NA
v_gene: TRBV6-1
CDR3aa: CASSPEMTEAFF
CDR3nt: TGTGCCAGCAGTCCTGAGATGACTGAAGCTTTCTTT

j_gene: TRBJ2-5
abundance: NA
d_gene: NA
v_gene: TRBV29-1
CDR3aa: CSVDPRIVKETQYF
CDR3nt: TGCAGCGTTGATCCCCGGATAGTCAAAGAGACCCAGTACTTC

j_gene: TRBJ2-2
abundance: NA
d_gene: TRBD1
v_gene: TRBV2
CDR3aa: CASRSTGIITGELFF
CDR3nt: TGTGCCAGCAGATCGACAGGGATAATCACCGGGGAGCTGTTTTTT